These 21 T cell receptor beta chains share one sample of origin, sequenced in a study of OX40 agonist ivuxolimab in advanced cancers. Receptors were amplified or captured by the immunoSEQ multiplex PCR assay. TCRdb stores this immuneACCESS table with in-frame sequences only. Part of the clones is absent; in the studies checked, under half of the shortfall reflects unresolved V genes, and no reason is known for the rest. This sample gives roughly 67,000 clones in total; around 87% of them show up just once. The ten largest clonotypes hold 4% to 5% of the sample. This material consisted of CD4+ or CD8+ T cells sorted from blood, taken in a trial of the OX40 agonist ivuxolimab. Every receptor here comes from an adult with an advanced solid tumor such as melanoma, head and neck, liver or kidney cancer.

The V and J genes are TRBV5-1 and TRBJ1-5; 9 nucleotides line up with TRBD1. CDR1 is SGHRS, CDR2 YFSETQ, per germline. The junction had 2 bases not matched to a gene; V was cut back by 1 base and J by 6 bases. This CDR3 is 14 amino acids long. The CDR3 DNA reads TGCGCCAGCAGCTTGACAGGGGGCATTCAGCCCCAGCATTTT. Its protein is CASSLTGGIQPQHF.

This clone was observed a handful of times. The chain carries TRBV14 and TRBJ2-3; perhaps TRBD2 as D (6 bases). Germline assignment: CDR1 SGHDN and CDR2 FVKESK. This CDR3 is built from 16 residues. Trimming cost V 1 base and J 3 bases, with 14 bases left between them. The CDR3 region has the DNA TGTGCCAGCAGCCAAGTGACCGGAGGGAGGACAGATACGCAGTATTTT. It encodes CASSQVTGGRTDTQYF.

The chain links TRBV2 to TRBJ1-1, with TRBD1 matching over 9 bases. J was trimmed by 2 bases and V by 6 bases; bases with no gene match: 4. CDR1 SNHLY and CDR2 FYNNEI come from the germline V gene. The CDR3 is made up of 14 amino acids. The CDR3 nucleotides are TGTGCCAGCAGGGCGGACAGGGGAAACACTGAAGCTTTCTTT. It yields the protein CASRADRGNTEAFF.

About this clone itself: At the DNA level, this CDR3 is encoded by other sequences in the same sample as well. The gene calls are TRBV7-2 and TRBJ2-5, with 9 bases lining up with TRBD2. This CDR3 has 15 amino acids. Trimming took 5 bases from V and 5 from J; bases not matched to a gene: 9. The germline V gene has CDR1 SGHTA and CDR2 FQGNSA. The CDR3 bases are TGTGCCAGCAGCCGCGGGGGGGCCGGGCAGGAGACCCAGTACTTC. It is translated as CASSRGGAGQETQYF.

The chain couples TRBV5-5 to TRBJ1-1; D is unresolved. The CDR3 contains 16 residues. CDR1 is SGHKS and CDR2 is YYEKEE in the germline V gene (reference sequence). The ends were cut back, 2 bases at V and 0 bases at J, with 14 bases in the middle. CDR3 DNA sequence: TGTGCCAGCAGCTTTAACTCCCCAGCCCTGAACACTGAAGCTTTCTTT. It is translated as CASSFNSPALNTEAFF.

The chain employs TRBV9 and TRBJ1-6, with D hard to call. The CDR3 extends over 15 amino acids. Between the trimmed V and J ends, which lost 2 bases and 9 bases, there was a span of 15 bases. The germline CDR1 and CDR2 sequences are SGDLS and YYNGEE. CDR3 nucleotides: TGTGCCAGCAGCGTGAACACTGACGCGCGTTCACCCCTCCACTTT. Its translation: CASSVNTDARSPLHF.

V is TRBV25-1 and J is TRBJ1-4; tentative D call: TRBD1 (6 bases). The germline V gene encodes CDR1 MGHDK and CDR2 SYGVNS. CDR3 length: 17 amino acids. The germline V and J ends were trimmed by 5 bases and 7 bases, with 23 bases remaining between them. CDR3 amino acids: CASSTSPRGGFTEKLFF. CDR3 nucleotide sequence: TGTGCCAGCAGTACCTCGCCGAGGGGGGGATTTACTGAAAAACTGTTTTTT.

This clone occurred once. J is TRBJ2-1 and V is TRBV30; possible D gene TRBD1, 6 bases. CDR1 and CDR2 (germline): GTSNPN, SVGIG (reference sequence). V was cut by 4 bases and J by 7 bases, with 17 bases left in between. The CDR3 is 14 residues long. CDR3 in amino acids: CAWTLQGLTNEQFF. The DNA of the CDR3 is TGTGCCTGGACCCTCCAGGGGTTAACAAATGAGCAGTTCTTC.

The rearrangement joins TRBV7-9 to TRBJ2-5, with 12 bases matching TRBD1. Germline V gives CDR1 SEHNR, CDR2 FQNEAQ (reference sequence). The CDR3 is 16 amino acids. Trimming removed 5 bases from V and 5 bases from J; junction bases left unmatched: 9. The CDR3 here is CASSPGQGARSETQYF. DNA of the CDR3: TGTGCCAGCAGCCCGGGACAGGGGGCGCGGAGTGAGACCCAGTACTTC. Based on the CDR3 plus reference TRBV7-9 and TRBJ2-5, the full variable domain is DTGVSQNPRHKITKRGQNVTFRCDPISEHNRLYWYRQTLGQGPEFLTYFQNEAQLEKSRLLSDRFSAERPKGSFSTLEIQRTEQGDSAMYLCASSPGQGARSETQYFGPGTRLLVL.

The rearrangement joins TRBV14 to TRBJ1-1; D unresolved. The V gene lost 6 bases and the J gene lost 4 bases, with 15 bases spanning the gap. Germline CDR1 reads SGHDN; CDR2 reads FVKESK. The CDR3 has 14 residues. Here the CDR3 DNA reads TGTGCCAGCAGTGTATTACCTCGCGGCACTGAAGCTTTCTTT. It is translated as CASSVLPRGTEAFF.

The chain is built from TRBV5-4 and TRBJ2-5; 9 nucleotides line up with TRBD2. The J call is uncertain, as TRBJ2-7 better fits the DNA end. Per germline, CDR1 SGHNT and CDR2 YYREEE (reference sequence). This CDR3 has 16 amino acids. The CDR3, as DNA: TGTGCCAGCAGCTTGGGCGGGACTAGCTCCACCTACGAGCAGTACTTC. Its translation: CASSLGGTSSTYEQYF.

CDR3 sequence (DNA): TGTGCCAGCAGCTTACGAGCGGGAGTTACAGATACGCAGTATTTT. Translating it yields CASSLRAGVTDTQYF. This chain uses TRBV7-2 with TRBJ2-3; TRBD2 matches 8 bases. V shed 2 bases, J shed 3 bases, and the junction held 4 bases outside the gene matches. This CDR3 contains 15 residues. CDR1 and CDR2 from the germline V gene are SGHTA and FQGNSA.

Note on this clone: The same CDR3 can be traced to other DNA sequences in this sample. The genes are TRBV4-3 and TRBJ1-5, with TRBD1 as a possible D gene (5 bases). The CDR3 extends over 13 amino acids. Per the germline V gene, CDR1 is LGHNA and CDR2 is YSLEER. V lost 1 base to trimming and J lost 6 bases, with 7 bases between them. The CDR3 loop reads CASSQAQGQPQHF. The CDR3, as DNA: TGCGCCAGCAGCCAAGCTCAGGGTCAGCCCCAGCATTTT.

The chain recombines TRBV10-3 with TRBJ1-5; tentative D call: TRBD1 (6 bases). Trimming removed 3 bases at V and 4 bases at J, with 13 bases between. CDR1 ENHRY and CDR2 SYGVKD come from the germline V gene. This CDR3 comprises 15 residues. The CDR3 DNA sequence: TGTGCCATCAGTGAAACAGGGATTGAAAATCAGCCCCAGCATTTT. Its protein is CAISETGIENQPQHF.

CDR3 amino acids: CASIRGGSGEKLFF. The CDR3 DNA is TGTGCCAGCATACGAGGGGGCTCTGGGGAAAAACTGTTTTTT. The chain employs TRBV6-1 and TRBJ1-4; 7 bases map to TRBD1. This CDR3 spans 14 amino acids. The V gene's germline CDR1 is MNHNS and CDR2 SASEGT. Trimming at V came to 7 bases and at J to 8 bases, leaving 10 bases not matched to a gene.

The chain carries TRBV11-2 and TRBJ1-5, with unresolved D. V lost 1 base, J lost 5 bases, and 6 bases lay in between. This CDR3 spans 13 amino acids. Germline V gene data show CDR1 as SGHAT and CDR2 as FQNNGV. In DNA, the CDR3 is TGTGCCAGCAGCTTAGTGAGAGATCAGCCCCAGCATTTT. Protein sequence: CASSLVRDQPQHF.

The gene calls are TRBV9 and TRBJ2-7; 7 nucleotides match TRBD2. Unmatched junction bases numbered 7, after V lost 0 bases and J lost 4 bases. The CDR3 extends over 15 amino acids. CDR1 is SGDLS and CDR2 is YYNGEE in the germline V gene. CDR3 residues: CASSVEAGDSYEQYF. For the CDR3, the DNA is TGTGCCAGCAGCGTAGAGGCGGGGGATTCTTACGAGCAGTACTTC.

The chain combines TRBV5-1 with TRBJ2-2; 12 positions match TRBD1. CDR3 length: 16 residues. Germline CDR1 reads SGHRS; CDR2 reads YFSETQ. Unmatched junction bases numbered 8, after V lost 5 bases and J lost 6 bases. DNA for the CDR3: TGCGCCAGCAGTTCCGGGACAGGGGGCGCTGCCGGGGAGCTGTTTTTT. Its translation is CASSSGTGGAAGELFF.

The rearrangement uses TRBV7-2 and TRBJ2-7; tentatively, D is TRBD2 (6 bases). Germline V gene sequence: CDR1 SGHTA, CDR2 FQGNSA. The CDR3 length is 14 residues. The V end lost 2 bases, the J end lost 4 bases, and 12 bases lay between the germline ends. The CDR3 spells CASSLREASYEQYF. DNA of the CDR3: TGTGCCAGCAGCTTAAGGGAGGCCAGTTACGAGCAGTACTTC.

This chain joins TRBV2 and TRBJ1-5; D is unresolved. Trimming stripped 2 bases from V and 1 base from J, with 9 bases between. CDR3 length equals 15 residues. Per the germline V gene, CDR1 is SNHLY and CDR2 is FYNNEI. The CDR3 protein is CASSEIGESNQPQHF. The CDR3 nucleotides read TGTGCCAGCAGTGAAATTGGGGAAAGCAATCAGCCCCAGCATTTT.

The rearrangement links TRBV28 to TRBJ1-2; D possibly corresponds to TRBD1 (5 bases). The germline V gene encodes CDR1 MDHEN and CDR2 SYDVKM. The V and J ends lost 6 bases and 3 bases respectively, with 17 bases between them. This CDR3 contains 15 residues. Here the CDR3 reads CASRATGTVHYGYTF. DNA for the CDR3: TGTGCCAGCAGGGCTACCGGGACGGTGCACTATGGCTACACCTTC.